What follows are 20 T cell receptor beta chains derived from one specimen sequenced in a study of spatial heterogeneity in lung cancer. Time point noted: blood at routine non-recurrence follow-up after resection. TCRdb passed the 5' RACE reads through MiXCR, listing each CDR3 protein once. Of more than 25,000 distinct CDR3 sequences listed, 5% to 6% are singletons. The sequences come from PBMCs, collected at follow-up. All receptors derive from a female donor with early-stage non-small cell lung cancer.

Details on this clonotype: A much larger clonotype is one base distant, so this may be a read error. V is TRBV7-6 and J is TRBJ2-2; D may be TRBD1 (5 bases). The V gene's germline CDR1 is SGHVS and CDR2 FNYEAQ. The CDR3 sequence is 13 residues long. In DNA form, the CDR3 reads TGTGTCAGCAGCCAGGACACGACCGGGGAGCTGTTTTTT. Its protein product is CVSSQDTTGELFF.

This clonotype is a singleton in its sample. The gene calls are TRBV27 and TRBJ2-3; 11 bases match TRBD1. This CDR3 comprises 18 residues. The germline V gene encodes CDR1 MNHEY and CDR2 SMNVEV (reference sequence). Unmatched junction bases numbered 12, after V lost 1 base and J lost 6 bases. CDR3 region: CASSLFFTGQGAGDTQYF. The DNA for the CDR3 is TGTGCCAGCAGTTTATTCTTCACCGGACAGGGGGCGGGCGATACGCAGTATTTT.

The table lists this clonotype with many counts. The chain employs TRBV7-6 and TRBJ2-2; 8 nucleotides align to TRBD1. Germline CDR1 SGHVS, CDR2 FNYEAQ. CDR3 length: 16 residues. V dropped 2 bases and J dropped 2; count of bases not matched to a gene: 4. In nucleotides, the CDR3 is TGTGCCAGCAGCTTATTAGGACAGGGTAACACCGGGGAGCTGTTTTTT. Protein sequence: CASSLLGQGNTGELFF. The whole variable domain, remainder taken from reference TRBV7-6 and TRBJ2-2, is GAGVSQSPRYKVTKRGQDVALRCDPISGHVSLYWYRQALGQGPEFLTYFNYEAQQDKSGLPNDRFSAERPEGSISTLTIQRTEQRDSAMYRCASSLLGQGNTGELFFGEGSRLTVL.

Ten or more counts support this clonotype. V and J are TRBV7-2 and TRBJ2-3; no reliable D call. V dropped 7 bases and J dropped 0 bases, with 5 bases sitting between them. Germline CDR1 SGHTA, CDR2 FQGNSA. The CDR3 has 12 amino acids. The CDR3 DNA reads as TGTGCCAGCAAAGGGAGCACAGATACGCAGTATTTT. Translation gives CASKGSTDTQYF.

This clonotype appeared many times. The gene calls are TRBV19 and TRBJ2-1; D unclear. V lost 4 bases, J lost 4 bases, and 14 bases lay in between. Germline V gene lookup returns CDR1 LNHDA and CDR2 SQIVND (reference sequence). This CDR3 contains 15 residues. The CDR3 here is CASSTFRGSYNEQFF. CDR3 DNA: TGTGCCAGTAGTACTTTTAGAGGCTCGTACAATGAGCAGTTCTTC.

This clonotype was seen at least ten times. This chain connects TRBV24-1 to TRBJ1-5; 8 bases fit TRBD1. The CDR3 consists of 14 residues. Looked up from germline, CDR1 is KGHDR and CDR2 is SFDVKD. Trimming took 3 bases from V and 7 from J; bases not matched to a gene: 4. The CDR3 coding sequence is TGTGCCACCAGTGATCCTGGACAGGGCCAGCCCCAGCATTTT. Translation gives CATSDPGQGQPQHF.

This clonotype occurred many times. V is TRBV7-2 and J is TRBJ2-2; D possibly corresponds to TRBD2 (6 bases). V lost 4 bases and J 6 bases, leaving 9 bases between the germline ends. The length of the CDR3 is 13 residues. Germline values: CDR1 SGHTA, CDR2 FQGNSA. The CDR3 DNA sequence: TGTGCCAGCAGCTACGGGACTTCCGGGGAGCTGTTTTTT. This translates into CASSYGTSGELFF.

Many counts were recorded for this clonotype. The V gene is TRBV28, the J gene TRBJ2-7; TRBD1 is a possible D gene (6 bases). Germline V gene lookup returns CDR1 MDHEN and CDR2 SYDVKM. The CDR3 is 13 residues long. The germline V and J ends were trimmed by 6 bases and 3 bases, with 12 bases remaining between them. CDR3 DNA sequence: TGTGCCAGCAGCAGGGGACGGAACTACGAGCAGTACTTC. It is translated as CASSRGRNYEQYF.

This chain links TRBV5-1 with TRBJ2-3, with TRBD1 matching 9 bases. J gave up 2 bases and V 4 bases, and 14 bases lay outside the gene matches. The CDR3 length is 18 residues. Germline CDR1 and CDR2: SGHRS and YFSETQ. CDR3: CASSPELGQGVNTDTQYF. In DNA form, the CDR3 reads TGCGCCAGCAGCCCGGAACTGGGACAGGGCGTTAACACAGATACGCAGTATTTT.

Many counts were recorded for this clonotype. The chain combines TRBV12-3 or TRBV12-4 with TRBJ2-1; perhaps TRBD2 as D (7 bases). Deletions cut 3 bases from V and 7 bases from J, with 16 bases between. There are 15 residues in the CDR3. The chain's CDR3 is CASSFPVGGQNEQFF. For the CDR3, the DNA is TGTGCCAGCAGTTTCCCCGTGGGGGGGCAAAATGAGCAGTTCTTC.

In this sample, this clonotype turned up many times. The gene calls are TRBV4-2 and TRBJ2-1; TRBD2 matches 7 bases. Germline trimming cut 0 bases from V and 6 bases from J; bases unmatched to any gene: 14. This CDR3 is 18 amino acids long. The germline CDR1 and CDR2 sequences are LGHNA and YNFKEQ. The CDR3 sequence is CASSQDQTRTRNINEQFF. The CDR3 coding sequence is TGTGCCAGCAGCCAAGATCAGACGAGGACTAGGAACATCAATGAGCAGTTCTTC.

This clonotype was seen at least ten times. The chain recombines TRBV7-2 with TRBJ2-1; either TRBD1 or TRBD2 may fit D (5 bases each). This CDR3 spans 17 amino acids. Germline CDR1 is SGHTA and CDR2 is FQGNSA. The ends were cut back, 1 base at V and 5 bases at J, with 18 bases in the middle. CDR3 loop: CASSLGLGRAENNEQFF. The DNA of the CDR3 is TGTGCCAGCAGCTTAGGGTTGGGGCGGGCGGAAAACAATGAGCAGTTCTTC. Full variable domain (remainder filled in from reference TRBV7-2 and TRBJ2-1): GAGVSQSPSNKVTEKGKDVELRCDPISGHTALYWYRQSLGQGLEFLIYFQGNSAPDKSGLPSDRFSAERTGGSVSTLTIQRTQQEDSAVYLCASSLGLGRAENNEQFFGPGTRLTVL.

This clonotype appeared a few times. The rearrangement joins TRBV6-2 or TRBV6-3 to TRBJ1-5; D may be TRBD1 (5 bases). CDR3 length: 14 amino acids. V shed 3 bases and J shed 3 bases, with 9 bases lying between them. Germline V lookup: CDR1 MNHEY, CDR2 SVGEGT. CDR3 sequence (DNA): TGTGCCAGCAGTTATTACAGGAACAATCAGCCCCAGCATTTT. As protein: CASSYYRNNQPQHF.

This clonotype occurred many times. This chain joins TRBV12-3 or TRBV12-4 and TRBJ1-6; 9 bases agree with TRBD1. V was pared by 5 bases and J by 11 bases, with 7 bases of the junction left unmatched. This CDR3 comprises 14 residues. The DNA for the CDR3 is TGTGCCAGCAGTGATGACAGGGGGGACGCACCCCTCCACTTT. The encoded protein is CASSDDRGDAPLHF.

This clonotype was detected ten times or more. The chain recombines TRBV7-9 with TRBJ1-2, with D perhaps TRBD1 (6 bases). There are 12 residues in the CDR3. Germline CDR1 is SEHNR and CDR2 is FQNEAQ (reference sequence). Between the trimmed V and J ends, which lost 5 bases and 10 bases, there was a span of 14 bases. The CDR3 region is CASSHITGNYTF. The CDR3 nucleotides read TGTGCCAGCAGCCATATCACAGGGAACTACACCTTC.

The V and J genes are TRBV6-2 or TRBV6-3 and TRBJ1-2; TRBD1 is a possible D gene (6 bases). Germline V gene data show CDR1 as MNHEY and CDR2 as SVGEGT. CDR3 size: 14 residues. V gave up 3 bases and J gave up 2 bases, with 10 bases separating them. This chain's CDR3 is CASSYLGTNYGYTF. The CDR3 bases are TGTGCCAGCAGTTATCTAGGGACAAACTATGGCTACACCTTC.

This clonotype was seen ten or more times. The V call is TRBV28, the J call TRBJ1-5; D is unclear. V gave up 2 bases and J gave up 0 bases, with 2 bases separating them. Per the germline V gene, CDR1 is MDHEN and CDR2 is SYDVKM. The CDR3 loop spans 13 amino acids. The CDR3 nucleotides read TGTGCCAGCAGTTTACGTAGCAATCAGCCCCAGCATTTT. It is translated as CASSLRSNQPQHF.

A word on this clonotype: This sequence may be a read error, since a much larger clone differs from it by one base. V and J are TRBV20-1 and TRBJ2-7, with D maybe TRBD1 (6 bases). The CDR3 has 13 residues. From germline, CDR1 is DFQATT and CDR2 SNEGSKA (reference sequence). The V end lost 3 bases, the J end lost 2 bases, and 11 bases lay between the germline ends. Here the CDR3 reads CSARIRTAYEQYF. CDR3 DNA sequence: TGCAGTGCTAGGATTAGGACAGCCTACGAGCAGTACTTC.

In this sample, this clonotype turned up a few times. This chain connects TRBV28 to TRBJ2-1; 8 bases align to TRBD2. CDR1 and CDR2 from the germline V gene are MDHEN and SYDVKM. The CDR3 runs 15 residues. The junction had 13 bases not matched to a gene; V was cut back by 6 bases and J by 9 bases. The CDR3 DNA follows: TGTGCCAGCAGCCTAAATACCGGGACTAGGTCTGAGCAGTTCTTC. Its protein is CASSLNTGTRSEQFF.

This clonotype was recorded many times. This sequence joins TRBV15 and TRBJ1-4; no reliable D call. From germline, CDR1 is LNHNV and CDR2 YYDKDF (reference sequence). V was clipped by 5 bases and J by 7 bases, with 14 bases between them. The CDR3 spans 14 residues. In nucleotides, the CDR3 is TGTGCCACCAGCGGAGGGCGGGGAGGTGAAAAACTGTTTTTT. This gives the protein CATSGGRGGEKLFF.